This paragraph reports one T cell receptor (beta chain). The antigen is unknown. A much larger clone differs by one base, so this may be a read error. CDR3 length: 15 residues. CDR1 is LGHNA, CDR2 YSLEER, per germline. Losses at the gene ends were 7 bases for V and 4 bases for J; bases not matched to a gene: 9. The data were obtained in a study of tumor-infiltrating lymphocytes in primary liver carcinoma. For the study at large: Donors underwent surgery for histopathologically diagnosed primary liver carcinoma.

The input was around 0.5 ug total RNA; TCR beta cDNA was made from it with a constant-region primer. Three nested multiplex PCR rounds, a slightly modified ARM-PCR method, built the TCR beta libraries. Amplification in the first two PCR rounds was performed using TRBV1-TRBV30 forward primers and a C-beta reverse primer for about 10 cycles each. Via MiXCR, TCRdb re-called the multiplex PCR reads, giving one row per CDR3 protein. The data contain 310,000 or so distinct CDR3 sequences, roughly three fifths of them singletons. Unsorted whole blood supplied the blood RNA, and germline DNA was isolated too. Whole-study results and caveats: Tumors had a significantly higher top-250-clone fraction than blood (p = 0.039).

The clonotype was recovered from a woman younger than 45 with primary liver carcinoma and hepatitis B virus infection. Material for sequencing was peripheral blood. The rearrangement links TRBV4-3 to TRBJ2-7; TRBD2 matches at 11 bases. The CDR3 loop reads CASNQILAGVYEQYF. The DNA of the CDR3 is TGCGCCAGCAACCAGATACTAGCGGGAGTGTACGAGCAGTACTTC.